This T cell receptor beta chain is from a study of OX40 agonist ivuxolimab in advanced cancers. A word on this clone: The antigen remains undetermined.

TCRdb's table, derived via immunoSEQ multiplex PCR, lists solely in-frame clones and lacks some. This sample has 45,000 to 60,000 clones, with about nine tenths found just once. In germline, CDR1 is SQVTM, CDR2 ANQGSEA. V was cut by 7 bases and J by 3 bases, with 13 bases left in between. This CDR3 has 13 amino acids. Study observations and caveats: On average, CD8+ T cells showed a greater number of expanded clones than CD4+.

This receptor was identified in an adult with an advanced solid tumor such as melanoma, head and neck, liver or kidney cancer. This chain links TRBV29-1 with TRBJ2-1, with D perhaps matching TRBD1 (6 bases). The source material was CD4+ or CD8+ T cells sorted from blood, sampled in a trial of the OX40 agonist ivuxolimab. CDR3 nucleotides: TGCAGCGCCGAGGGACACAGCTACAATGAGCAGTTCTTC. The encoded protein is CSAEGHSYNEQFF.